A selection of T cell receptor beta chains follows, all from one sample in a study of regulatory T cells in long-lasting Graves disease. MiXCR was run by TCRdb on the multiplex PCR reads, yielding one entry per CDR3 protein. The sample records 300,000 to 400,000 distinct CDR3 sequences, 15% to 20% being singletons. Specimen: peripheral blood mononuclear cells (PBMCs), collected at new diagnosis, from a patient treated with antithyroid drugs. These receptors were taken from a female donor with Graves disease. CDR3s include the opening cysteine and the closing phenylalanine or tryptophan. A D gene is named only where the DNA matches it firmly. Not every row has a clone size; where given, it reads once, few, many or a size class.

20	many	TRBV12-3/TRBV12-4	TRBJ2-1	TRBD2	TGTGCCAGCAGTTCCCTGAATCCGGGACTAGTCATCCGTAGGGGCAATGAGCAGTTCTTC	CASSSLNPGLVIRRGNEQFF
13	many	TRBV2	TRBJ2-7	TRBD2	TGTGCCAGCAGTGCCTCGCGGGAGCTCGAGCAGTACTTC	CASSASRELEQYF
14	many	TRBV7-8	TRBJ1-5	.	TGTGCCAGCCGAGCCCGGGGGAGCAATCAGCCCCAGCATTTT	CASRARGSNQPQHF
15	many	TRBV28	TRBJ2-7	TRBD2	TGTGCCAGCAGATCCCAAGGAGGGCCGGGAGGTGAGCAGTACTTC	CASRSQGGPGGEQYF
17	many	TRBV30	TRBJ2-2	.	TGTGCCTGGGATACGGATTGGGAAAGGCTTAACACCGGGGAGCTGTTTTTT	CAWDTDWERLNTGELFF
15	.	TRBV3-1	TRBJ1-2	.	TGTGCCAGCAGCCAAGATCTCAGACAGGCTGGAGGCTACACCTTC	CASSQDLRQAGGYTF
13	many	TRBV7-9	TRBJ2-3	.	TGTGCCAGCAGCTTAGGAAAGGCAGATACGCAGTATTTT	CASSLGKADTQYF
19	many	TRBV5-1	TRBJ2-7	TRBD2	TGCGCCAGCAGCTTGTTGCCCAGGCTGGTGCGGGAGAGACCCTACGAGCAGTACTTC	CASSLLPRLVRERPYEQYF
15	.	TRBV9	TRBJ2-2	.	TGTGCCAGCAGCCTTCGGGACACCAACACCGGGGAGCTGTTTTTT	CASSLRDTNTGELFF
15	many	TRBV6-5	TRBJ1-6	TRBD1	TGTGCCAGCAGTTGGACAGGGGAAGATAATTCACCCCTCCACTTT	CASSWTGEDNSPLHF
15	many	TRBV10-2	TRBJ1-6	.	TGCGCCAGCAGGGTGGACGGAGTCCCCTCATCACCCCTCCACTTT	CASRVDGVPSSPLHF
13	.	TRBV20-1	TRBJ2-3	.	TGCAGTGCATCCACTACGGGGATGGATACGCAGTATTTT	CSASTTGMDTQYF
12	many	TRBV10-3	TRBJ1-6	.	TGTGCCATCAGGGAAGGGGATTCACCCCTCCACTTT	CAIREGDSPLHF